The TCR beta chain under discussion was sequenced for a study of molecular identifiers for immune sequencing clone quantification. This clonotype was detected only a few times. Its target is not known. Every naive CD8 library was made from between about 18,000 and 1,100,000 sorted cells with 10%, 30% or 50% RNA. This CDR3 has 13 amino acids. Germline V gene data show CDR1 as DFQATT and CDR2 as SNEGSKA (reference sequence). V lost 5 bases, J lost 2 bases, and 12 bases lay in between. The authors built bulk TCR libraries by previously described methods with listed TCR primers. TCRdb reanalysed the PCR reads using MiXCR and keeps one entry per CDR3 protein. The sample comprises hundreds of thousands of distinct CDR3 sequences, roughly 25% of which are singletons, and 0.6% to 0.9% rests with the top ten. Regarding the study as a whole: Jurkat TCR RNA spiked in from one cell (amid some 1 million naive cells) was reportedly detectable. More than 99% of effector molecules, versus under 1% of naive-cell molecules, belonged to clones above 20 RNA copies.

This sequence originates from a human donor in good health. Some libraries in this study had Jurkat cell RNA spiked in. The rearrangement links TRBV20-1 to TRBJ1-2; tentative D call: TRBD1 (6 bases). The sample was naive CD8+ T cells from blood, with Jurkat cell RNA spiked in. Subset specified: FACS-sorted CD8+CD4-CCR7+CD45RA+ naive T cells. The CDR3 spells CSARTERNYGYTF. The CDR3 DNA is TGCAGTGCTCGGACAGAAAGAAACTATGGCTACACCTTC.